Listed below are T cell receptor beta chains from one sample, sequenced in a study of response to subunit inactivated influenza vaccine. TCRdb fed the RT-PCR reads into MiXCR, producing one record per CDR3 protein. The sample holds roughly 670,000 distinct CDR3 sequences; roughly 15% are singletons and the top ten take 7.5% to 8%. The sequencing used PBMCs from blood, collected around two weeks before vaccination. Receptors originate from a man aged 50 to 60 who received an inactivated influenza vaccine. Each CDR3 is given with its conserved first and last residue. The order of the fields is clone size, D gene, V gene, J gene, CDR3 protein, CDR3 DNA. A D gene is named only where the DNA matches it firmly. Expanded clones get a size class; other rows say once, few or many, or leave the size out.

clone_size: few
d_call: TRBD1
v_call: TRBV5-6
j_call: TRBJ2-7
cdr3_aa: CASSFSGTEYF
cdr3_nt: TGTGCCAGCAGCTTTTCCGGGACAGAGTACTTC

clone_size: .
d_call: .
v_call: TRBV6-5
j_call: TRBJ2-1
cdr3_aa: CASSYGAGIYNEQFF
cdr3_nt: TGTGCCAGCAGTTACGGGGCAGGTATCTACAATGAGCAGTTCTTC

clone_size: .
d_call: TRBD2
v_call: TRBV28
j_call: TRBJ2-1
cdr3_aa: CASSKLLAGALTSSYNEQFF
cdr3_nt: TGTGCCAGCAGTAAACTTCTAGCGGGGGCCCTAACGAGCTCCTACAATGAGCAGTTCTTC

clone_size: few
d_call: .
v_call: TRBV27
j_call: TRBJ2-1
cdr3_aa: CASRTLQGGEQFF
cdr3_nt: TGTGCCAGCAGGACGTTACAGGGTGGGGAGCAGTTCTTC

clone_size: .
d_call: TRBD1
v_call: TRBV5-1
j_call: TRBJ1-6
cdr3_aa: CASSKDRDGSPLHF
cdr3_nt: TGCGCCAGCAGCAAGGACAGGGATGGTTCACCCCTCCACTTT

clone_size: .
d_call: .
v_call: TRBV29-1
j_call: TRBJ2-1
cdr3_aa: CSGGSGRDEQFF
cdr3_nt: TGCAGCGGGGGGTCCGGGCGGGATGAGCAGTTCTTC

clone_size: few
d_call: TRBD1
v_call: TRBV5-1
j_call: TRBJ2-6
cdr3_aa: CASSILPGQISGANVLTF
cdr3_nt: TGCGCCAGCAGCATCCTTCCGGGACAGATTTCTGGGGCCAACGTCCTGACTTTC

clone_size: few
d_call: TRBD1
v_call: TRBV12-3/TRBV12-4
j_call: TRBJ2-1
cdr3_aa: CASSLQGANGQFF
cdr3_nt: TGTGCCAGCAGTTTGCAGGGGGCGAACGGGCAGTTCTTC

clone_size: many
d_call: .
v_call: TRBV27
j_call: TRBJ1-1
cdr3_aa: CASSLFPSRDTEAFF
cdr3_nt: TGTGCCAGCAGTTTATTTCCCAGCAGAGATACTGAAGCTTTCTTT

clone_size: .
d_call: .
v_call: TRBV5-1
j_call: TRBJ2-5
cdr3_aa: CASSLGFEGMETQYF
cdr3_nt: TGCGCCAGCAGCTTGGGTTTTGAGGGTATGGAGACCCAGTACTTC

clone_size: .
d_call: TRBD2
v_call: TRBV4-2
j_call: TRBJ2-1
cdr3_aa: CASSLGGTLIYNEQFF
cdr3_nt: TGTGCCAGCAGCCTGGGGGGGACTCTTATTTACAATGAGCAGTTCTTC

clone_size: .
d_call: TRBD2
v_call: TRBV29-1
j_call: TRBJ2-2
cdr3_aa: CSVEDLGRGNTGELFF
cdr3_nt: TGCAGCGTTGAGGACCTGGGGAGGGGGAACACCGGGGAGCTGTTTTTT

clone_size: few
d_call: TRBD1
v_call: TRBV4-3
j_call: TRBJ1-1
cdr3_aa: CASSQEIIGQGAVSAFF
cdr3_nt: TGCGCCAGCAGCCAAGAGATTATTGGACAGGGGGCCGTTAGCGCTTTCTTT

clone_size: .
d_call: TRBD1
v_call: TRBV12-3/TRBV12-4
j_call: TRBJ2-7
cdr3_aa: CASNPGQGPYEQYF
cdr3_nt: TGTGCCAGCAATCCGGGACAGGGCCCCTACGAGCAGTACTTC

clone_size: many
d_call: .
v_call: TRBV11-2
j_call: TRBJ2-4
cdr3_aa: CASSRDGLAKNIQYF
cdr3_nt: TGTGCCAGCAGCCGGGACGGTCTAGCCAAAAACATTCAGTACTTC

clone_size: few
d_call: .
v_call: TRBV7-2
j_call: TRBJ1-3
cdr3_aa: CASSLGGFSSGNTIYF
cdr3_nt: TGTGCCAGCAGCTTAGGGGGCTTTAGCTCTGGAAACACCATATATTTT

clone_size: .
d_call: .
v_call: TRBV29-1
j_call: TRBJ2-1
cdr3_aa: CSVASTPNNEQFF
cdr3_nt: TGCAGCGTTGCTAGTACTCCCAACAATGAGCAGTTCTTC

clone_size: few
d_call: TRBD1
v_call: TRBV7-2
j_call: TRBJ1-3
cdr3_aa: CASSLVQGANSGNTIYF
cdr3_nt: TGTGCCAGCAGCCTTGTACAGGGGGCGAACTCTGGAAACACCATATATTTT

clone_size: many
d_call: .
v_call: TRBV6-2/TRBV6-3
j_call: TRBJ1-2
cdr3_aa: CASSKQSNYGYTF
cdr3_nt: TGTGCCAGCAGTAAACAGAGTAACTATGGCTACACCTTC

clone_size: few
d_call: .
v_call: TRBV20-1
j_call: TRBJ2-4
cdr3_aa: CSANPPLTAKNIQYF
cdr3_nt: TGCAGTGCCAACCCCCCTCTCACAGCCAAAAACATTCAGTACTTC

clone_size: few
d_call: .
v_call: TRBV20-1
j_call: TRBJ2-1
cdr3_aa: CSSSMGSRYNEQFF
cdr3_nt: TGCAGTTCATCTATGGGATCTAGATACAATGAGCAGTTCTTC

clone_size: few
d_call: TRBD1
v_call: TRBV6-1
j_call: TRBJ2-6
cdr3_aa: CASSGGQGGSGANVLTF
cdr3_nt: TGTGCCAGCAGCGGAGGACAGGGGGGCTCTGGGGCCAACGTCCTGACTTTC

clone_size: .
d_call: .
v_call: TRBV20-1
j_call: TRBJ2-3
cdr3_aa: CSARVGAGVLDTDTQYF
cdr3_nt: TGCAGTGCTAGAGTCGGAGCAGGGGTCCTCGACACAGATACGCAGTATTTT

clone_size: once
d_call: TRBD1
v_call: TRBV6-6
j_call: TRBJ1-2
cdr3_aa: CASSYETGIGYTF
cdr3_nt: TGTGCCAGCAGTTACGAGACAGGGATCGGCTACACCTTC

clone_size: .
d_call: .
v_call: TRBV5-2
j_call: TRBJ1-6
cdr3_aa: CAMGLGLSPLHF
cdr3_nt: TGTGCCATGGGCCTGGGGCTCTCACCCCTCCACTTT

clone_size: .
d_call: TRBD1
v_call: TRBV7-3
j_call: TRBJ2-5
cdr3_aa: CASSLDRDGTQYF
cdr3_nt: TGTGCCAGCAGCTTGGACAGGGATGGGACCCAGTACTTC

clone_size: few
d_call: TRBD1
v_call: TRBV4-1
j_call: TRBJ2-5
cdr3_aa: CASSQDSYRGETQYF
cdr3_nt: TGCGCCAGCAGCCAAGATAGCTACAGGGGGGAGACCCAGTACTTC

clone_size: many
d_call: TRBD2
v_call: TRBV7-2
j_call: TRBJ2-1
cdr3_aa: CASSLDAAGGRWQFF
cdr3_nt: TGTGCCAGCAGCTTAGACGCGGCGGGAGGGCGATGGCAGTTCTTC

clone_size: many
d_call: TRBD2
v_call: TRBV7-8
j_call: TRBJ2-5
cdr3_aa: CASSLTSGGAKETQYF
cdr3_nt: TGTGCCAGCAGCTTGACTAGCGGGGGGGCTAAAGAGACCCAGTACTTC

clone_size: many
d_call: .
v_call: TRBV6-2/TRBV6-3
j_call: TRBJ2-1
cdr3_aa: CASSWGQAKQFF
cdr3_nt: TGTGCCAGCAGTTGGGGCCAAGCAAAACAGTTCTTC

clone_size: .
d_call: TRBD2
v_call: TRBV7-1
j_call: TRBJ2-2
cdr3_aa: CASSSPRPGTSGGAYTGELFF
cdr3_nt: TGTGCCAGCAGCTCACCTCGTCCCGGGACTAGCGGGGGGGCTTACACCGGGGAGCTGTTTTTT

clone_size: .
d_call: TRBD1
v_call: TRBV18
j_call: TRBJ2-4
cdr3_aa: CASSPGTGFENIQYF
cdr3_nt: TGTGCCAGCTCACCCGGGACAGGGTTCGAAAACATTCAGTACTTC

clone_size: .
d_call: .
v_call: TRBV28
j_call: TRBJ2-7
cdr3_aa: CASSFLNSYEQYF
cdr3_nt: TGTGCCAGCAGTTTTCTTAATTCCTACGAGCAGTACTTC

clone_size: .
d_call: .
v_call: TRBV11-2
j_call: TRBJ2-1
cdr3_aa: CASSRDLYSQFRHSYNEQFF
cdr3_nt: TGTGCCAGCAGCCGGGATTTGTACTCCCAATTTCGCCACTCCTACAATGAGCAGTTCTTC

clone_size: .
d_call: .
v_call: TRBV10-3
j_call: TRBJ2-1
cdr3_aa: CAISESIVNEQFF
cdr3_nt: TGTGCCATCAGTGAGTCGATTGTTAATGAGCAGTTCTTC

clone_size: few
d_call: .
v_call: TRBV7-2
j_call: TRBJ2-4
cdr3_aa: CASSWDGNIQYF
cdr3_nt: TGTGCCAGCAGCTGGGACGGGAACATTCAGTACTTC

clone_size: many
d_call: TRBD1
v_call: TRBV20-1
j_call: TRBJ1-1
cdr3_aa: CSAGETGDRLAFF
cdr3_nt: TGCAGTGCCGGCGAAACAGGGGACCGCTTAGCTTTCTTT

clone_size: .
d_call: .
v_call: TRBV3-1
j_call: TRBJ2-2
cdr3_aa: CASSPQADAGELFF
cdr3_nt: TGTGCCAGCAGCCCACAGGCGGATGCCGGGGAGCTGTTTTTT

clone_size: few
d_call: .
v_call: TRBV30
j_call: TRBJ1-3
cdr3_aa: CAWSVSSGNTIYF
cdr3_nt: TGTGCCTGGAGTGTTAGCTCTGGAAACACCATATATTTT

clone_size: many
d_call: .
v_call: TRBV6-5
j_call: TRBJ1-2
cdr3_aa: CASSYSGEGGGYTF
cdr3_nt: TGTGCCAGCAGTTACTCCGGGGAGGGCGGGGGCTACACCTTC

clone_size: .
d_call: TRBD1
v_call: TRBV6-1
j_call: TRBJ2-7
cdr3_aa: CASSFGQGTYEQYF
cdr3_nt: TGTGCCAGCAGCTTCGGACAGGGGACCTACGAGCAGTACTTC

clone_size: .
d_call: TRBD1
v_call: TRBV6-1
j_call: TRBJ2-7
cdr3_aa: CATAGTARIYYEQYF
cdr3_nt: TGTGCCACCGCTGGGACAGCGCGGATTTACTACGAGCAGTACTTC

clone_size: few
d_call: .
v_call: TRBV20-1
j_call: TRBJ1-5
cdr3_aa: CSATKSDRSGNQPQHF
cdr3_nt: TGCAGTGCTACAAAGTCGGACCGAAGCGGCAATCAGCCCCAGCATTTT

clone_size: .
d_call: .
v_call: TRBV28
j_call: TRBJ2-5
cdr3_aa: CASSLWGGAKETQYF
cdr3_nt: TGTGCCAGCAGTTTATGGGGGGGGGCGAAAGAGACCCAGTACTTC

clone_size: .
d_call: TRBD1
v_call: TRBV28
j_call: TRBJ1-2
cdr3_aa: CASSAPGQGVGYTF
cdr3_nt: TGTGCCAGCAGCGCACCGGGACAGGGTGTTGGCTACACCTTC

clone_size: .
d_call: .
v_call: TRBV5-1
j_call: TRBJ2-3
cdr3_aa: CASTLHSAPTDTQYF
cdr3_nt: TGCGCCAGCACCCTCCACAGTGCCCCTACAGATACGCAGTATTTT

clone_size: few
d_call: .
v_call: TRBV6-5
j_call: TRBJ2-6
cdr3_aa: CASSYSYKGANVLTF
cdr3_nt: TGTGCCAGCAGTTACTCGTACAAAGGGGCCAACGTCCTGACTTTC

clone_size: few
d_call: TRBD2
v_call: TRBV7-2
j_call: TRBJ2-5
cdr3_aa: CASSSLGLAGRETQYF
cdr3_nt: TGTGCCAGCAGCTCCTTAGGACTAGCGGGGAGAGAGACCCAGTACTTC

clone_size: few
d_call: .
v_call: TRBV18
j_call: TRBJ1-5
cdr3_aa: CASSPALDQPQHF
cdr3_nt: TGTGCCAGCTCACCAGCTTTGGATCAGCCCCAGCATTTT

clone_size: few
d_call: TRBD2
v_call: TRBV7-2
j_call: TRBJ2-1
cdr3_aa: CASSWTSGSSYEQFF
cdr3_nt: TGTGCCAGCAGCTGGACTAGCGGGAGTTCATATGAGCAGTTCTTC

clone_size: few
d_call: TRBD1
v_call: TRBV20-1
j_call: TRBJ2-1
cdr3_aa: CSARNHRGRKEQFF
cdr3_nt: TGCAGTGCTAGGAACCACAGGGGGCGCAAGGAGCAGTTCTTC

clone_size: .
d_call: TRBD1
v_call: TRBV7-9
j_call: TRBJ2-1
cdr3_aa: CASSLEGGWNEQFF
cdr3_nt: TGTGCCAGCAGCTTAGAAGGGGGCTGGAATGAGCAGTTCTTC

clone_size: few
d_call: .
v_call: TRBV6-1
j_call: TRBJ2-7
cdr3_aa: CASKQDSDPSYEQYF
cdr3_nt: TGTGCCAGCAAACAGGACAGCGACCCTTCCTACGAGCAGTACTTC

clone_size: .
d_call: .
v_call: TRBV28
j_call: TRBJ2-7
cdr3_aa: CASTRGSDRYEQYF
cdr3_nt: TGTGCCAGCACCCGTGGGTCAGACCGATACGAGCAGTACTTC

clone_size: .
d_call: TRBD2
v_call: TRBV5-1
j_call: TRBJ2-3
cdr3_aa: CASSLAGGAGVRDTQYF
cdr3_nt: TGCGCCAGCAGCTTGGCCGGGGGTGCGGGAGTGAGGGATACGCAGTATTTT

clone_size: .
d_call: .
v_call: TRBV20-1
j_call: TRBJ1-5
cdr3_aa: CSANQWGGTSSNQPQHF
cdr3_nt: TGCAGTGCTAACCAGTGGGGCGGGACATCGAGCAATCAGCCCCAGCATTTT